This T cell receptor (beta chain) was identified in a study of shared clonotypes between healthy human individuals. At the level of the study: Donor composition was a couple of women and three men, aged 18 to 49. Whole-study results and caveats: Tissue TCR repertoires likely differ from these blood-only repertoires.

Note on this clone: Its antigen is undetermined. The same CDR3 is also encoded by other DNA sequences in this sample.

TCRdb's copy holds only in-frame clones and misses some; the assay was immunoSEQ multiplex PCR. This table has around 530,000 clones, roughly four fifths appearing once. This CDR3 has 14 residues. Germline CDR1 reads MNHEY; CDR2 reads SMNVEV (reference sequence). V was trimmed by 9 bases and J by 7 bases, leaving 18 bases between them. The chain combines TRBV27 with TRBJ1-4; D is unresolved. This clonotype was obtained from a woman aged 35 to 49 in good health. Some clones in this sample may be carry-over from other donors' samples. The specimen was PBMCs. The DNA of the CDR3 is TGTGCCAGTAGTCGCCCGGGCGAGACTGAAAAACTGTTTTTT. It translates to CASSRPGETEKLFF.